The sequence of this T cell receptor beta chain was determined in a study of OX40 agonist ivuxolimab in advanced cancers. Study-wide context: Ivuxolimab is an agonistic anti-OX40 (CD134) antibody, and patients were treated with it. The study, taken as a whole, reports: The antigens recognized by the expanded peripheral T cells, that is their antigen specificity, were not determined.

TCRdb's table, derived via immunoSEQ multiplex PCR, lists solely in-frame clones and lacks some. This table has some 95,000 clones, roughly 87% appearing once. This CDR3 spans 15 amino acids. Deletions cut 5 bases from V and 1 base from J, with 12 bases between. From germline, CDR1 is SGHAT and CDR2 FQNNGV. Remarks on this clone: Its antigen is currently unknown.

This receptor was obtained from an adult with an advanced solid tumor such as melanoma, head and neck, liver or kidney cancer. V usage is TRBV11-2 and J usage is TRBJ1-5; no clear D. Sequencing was performed on CD4+ or CD8+ T cells sorted from blood, taken in a trial of the OX40 agonist ivuxolimab. The CDR3 loop is CASSRAGGSNQPQHF. For the CDR3, the DNA is TGTGCCAGCAGCCGAGCGGGAGGGAGCAATCAGCCCCAGCATTTT.